This T cell receptor (beta chain) was profiled in a study of T cell repertoires in cytomegalovirus infection. The wider study: Well-studied HLA-B-restricted epitopes and recently identified HLA-C-restricted epitopes of CMV were both used in the study. An indication of both CMV infection and matching HLA type came from public TCR beta signatures. Notes on the study in general: Within the response measured ex vivo, HLA-C-restricted CMV-specific TCR beta clonotypes were dominant. Based on cumulative public TCR beta family frequency, carriers of CMV plus the relevant HLA were identified.

CDR1 and CDR2 from the germline V gene are MNHEY and SVGEGT. Between the trimmed V and J ends, which lost 5 bases and 4 bases, there was a span of 9 bases. The CDR3 is made up of 13 amino acids. This clonotype turned up a few times. The antigen remains unidentified. MiXCR, run by TCRdb on the reads, gives a single entry per CDR3 protein. The sample shows some 940,000 distinct CDR3 sequences, 30% to 40% of them seen only once. The sample consisted of cultured CD8+ T cells from PBMCs, taken from culture after CMV antigen stimulation. This chain connects TRBV6-2 or TRBV6-3 to TRBJ2-1; TRBD1 might be the D (6 bases). This receptor was identified in a human donor in good health (CMV status not recorded). Some clones in this sample may be carry-over from other donors' samples. In DNA, the CDR3 is TGTGCCAGCAGTAACCAGGGGTACAATGAGCAGTTCTTC. This encodes CASSNQGYNEQFF.